The 17 T cell receptor beta chains reported below all come from one sample, sequenced in a study of cytomegalovirus exposure and HLA in healthy donors. Generated by immunoSEQ multiplex PCR, the TCRdb table keeps only in-frame clones and is missing some. The sample includes 65,000 to 80,000 clones, 94% seen only once; the top ten take around 1.9%. Input material: PBMCs. The receptor source for this set is a woman younger than 35 in good health and CMV-seropositive.

The chain carries TRBV27 and TRBJ2-7, with 8 bases matching TRBD1. CDR1 MNHEY and CDR2 SMNVEV come from the germline V gene (reference sequence). Trimming took 3 bases from V and 3 from J; bases not matched to a gene: 4. CDR3 length: 14 residues. Written as DNA, the CDR3 is TGTGCCAGCAGTTTTAAGGGACAGGACTACGAGCAGTACTTC. Translating it yields CASSFKGQDYEQYF.

V is TRBV5-1 and J is TRBJ1-2; 12 bases are shared with TRBD1. This CDR3 is built from 14 residues. V lost 3 bases to trimming and J lost 6 bases; unmatched junction nucleotides: 3. Germline V gene lookup returns CDR1 SGHRS and CDR2 YFSETQ. This chain's CDR3 is CASSSGTGGDGYTF. The CDR3 DNA sequence: TGCGCCAGCAGCTCCGGGACAGGGGGCGATGGCTACACCTTC.

V is TRBV1 and J is TRBJ2-7; the table gives TRBD2 as D, unverified against the DNA. TRBV1 is recorded as a pseudogene. The CDR3 consists of 14 residues. Written as DNA, the CDR3 is TGCACCAGCAGCCATCGTAATAGAGAGGGCTTGCAGTACTTC. Its translation is CTSSHRNREGLQYF.

The V gene is TRBV18, the J gene TRBJ1-2; 9 bases agree with TRBD1. Unmatched junction bases numbered 2, after V lost 3 bases and J lost 6 bases. Per the germline V gene, CDR1 is KGHSH and CDR2 is LQKENI. There are 13 residues in the CDR3. The CDR3 coding sequence is TGTGCCAGCTCACCGGGGACAGGGAATGGCTACACCTTC. This translates into CASSPGTGNGYTF.

The table lists this clone with a count of one. V is TRBV9 and J is TRBJ2-7; 8 nucleotides align to TRBD2. CDR3 length: 16 amino acids. V was pared by 4 bases and J by 0 bases, with 9 bases of the junction left unmatched. CDR1 is SGDLS, CDR2 YYNGEE, per germline. Here the CDR3 reads CASSSNSGASSYEQYF. In DNA form, the CDR3 reads TGTGCCAGCAGCTCCAATAGCGGGGCAAGCTCCTACGAGCAGTACTTC. Full variable domain (outside the CDR3, taken from reference TRBV9 and TRBJ2-7): DSGVTQTPKHLITATGQRVTLRCSPRSGDLSVYWYQQSLDQGLQFLIQYYNGEERAKGNILERFSAQQFPDLHSELNLSSLELGDSALYFCASSSNSGASSYEQYFGPGTRLTVT.

The J gene is TRBJ1-5, the V gene TRBV7-8; TRBD1 matches at 9 bases. The CDR3 covers 15 residues. Losses at the gene ends were 3 bases for V and 7 bases for J; bases not matched to a gene: 7. Germline loops: CDR1 SGHVS, CDR2 FQNEAQ. This CDR3 reads CASSLTGGESQPQHF. The CDR3 region has the DNA TGTGCCAGCAGCTTGACAGGGGGTGAGAGCCAGCCCCAGCATTTT.

The chain uses TRBV19 and TRBJ1-3; TRBD1 matches 8 bases. Germline V gives CDR1 LNHDA, CDR2 SQIVND (reference sequence). V was clipped by 6 bases and J by 2 bases; unmatched bases: 3. The CDR3 runs to 14 residues. Here the CDR3 reads CASRQQGAGNTIYF. Here the CDR3 DNA reads TGTGCCAGTAGGCAACAGGGGGCTGGAAACACCATATATTTT.

The V and J genes are TRBV5-1 and TRBJ1-2, with 7 bases lining up with TRBD1. This CDR3 is built from 17 residues. With 0 bases clipped from V and 4 bases from J, the junction kept 12 bases outside the gene matches. CDR1 and CDR2 from the germline V gene are SGHRS and YFSETQ. In nucleotides, the CDR3 is TGCGCCAGCAGCTTGGGGGACAGTCTAGCCCTTGGCTATGGCTACACCTTC. Its protein product is CASSLGDSLALGYGYTF. The whole variable domain, remainder taken from reference TRBV5-1 and TRBJ1-2, is KAGVTQTPRYLIKTRGQQVTLSCSPISGHRSVSWYQQTPGQGLQFLFEYFSETQRNKGNFPGRFSGRQFSNSRSEMNVSTLELGDSALYLCASSLGDSLALGYGYTFGSGTRLTVV.

The rearrangement uses TRBV27 and TRBJ2-3; a possible D gene is TRBD2 (6 bases). This CDR3 contains 11 residues. Germline CDR1 and CDR2: MNHEY and SMNVEV (reference sequence). Trimming stripped 6 bases from V and 6 bases from J, with 7 bases between. The CDR3 coding sequence is TGTGCCAGCAGCGGAGGGGATACGCAGTATTTT. This gives the protein CASSGGDTQYF.

The rearrangement links TRBV9 to TRBJ1-1; TRBD1 matches at 9 bases. V was pared by 4 bases and J by 0 bases, with 4 bases of the junction left unmatched. The germline V gene encodes CDR1 SGDLS and CDR2 YYNGEE. This CDR3 contains 15 residues. DNA for the CDR3: TGTGCCAGCAGCAAAGGACAGGGGATGAACACTGAAGCTTTCTTT. This encodes CASSKGQGMNTEAFF.

V is TRBV6-1 and J is TRBJ2-7; D unclear. V gave up 1 base and J gave up 3 bases, with 10 bases separating them. This CDR3 has 14 residues. The V gene's germline CDR1 is MNHNS and CDR2 SASEGT. As DNA, the CDR3 is TGTGCCAGCAGTGAAGGGCATAACAACTACGAGCAGTACTTC. Translating it yields CASSEGHNNYEQYF.

This clone was picked up a small number of times. This chain links TRBV19 with TRBJ1-3; tentative D call: TRBD1 (5 bases). Per germline, CDR1 LNHDA and CDR2 SQIVND (reference sequence). The V and J ends lost 8 bases and 0 bases respectively, with 8 bases between them. CDR3 length equals 13 residues. The CDR3 DNA reads as TGTGCCAGTCTGGACAACTCTGGAAACACCATATATTTT. It encodes CASLDNSGNTIYF.

The rearrangement links TRBV7-9 to TRBJ1-1; the D gene is possibly TRBD1 (6 bases). The CDR3 has 15 amino acids. CDR1 and CDR2 (germline): SEHNR, FQNEAQ (reference sequence). Trimming cost V 2 bases and J 3 bases, with 13 bases left between them. The CDR3 DNA sequence: TGTGCCAGCAGCTTAACCGGGAGGGGGGACACTGAAGCTTTCTTT. Amino acid sequence: CASSLTGRGDTEAFF. The whole variable domain, filled in from reference TRBV7-9 and TRBJ1-1, reads DTGVSQNPRHKITKRGQNVTFRCDPISEHNRLYWYRQTLGQGPEFLTYFQNEAQLEKSRLLSDRFSAERPKGSFSTLEIQRTEQGDSAMYLCASSLTGRGDTEAFFGQGTRLTVV.

The CDR3 reads CASSFRDRANQPQHF. CDR3 sequence (DNA): TGTGCCAGCAGCTTTCGGGACAGGGCCAATCAGCCCCAGCATTTT. V is TRBV5-5 and J is TRBJ1-5; 9 bases map to TRBD1. The germline gives CDR1 SGHKS, CDR2 YYEKEE (reference sequence). V was clipped by 2 bases and J by 3 bases; unmatched bases: 3. CDR3 length: 15 amino acids.

The chain uses TRBV20-1 and TRBJ2-1; possible D gene TRBD2, 5 bases. The CDR3 sequence is 11 residues long. Deletions cut 4 bases from V and 10 bases from J, with 11 bases between. Germline CDR1 is DFQATT and CDR2 is SNEGSKA (reference sequence). The CDR3 DNA reads as TGCAGTGCTACGGAAAGCGGCGAGCAGTTCTTC. Protein product: CSATESGEQFF.

This chain joins TRBV7-3 and TRBJ2-1; D is undetermined. CDR3 size: 14 residues. Germline V gene sequence: CDR1 SGHTA, CDR2 FQGTGA. V was pared by 4 bases and J by 7 bases, with 14 bases between. The CDR3 nucleotides are TGTGCCAGCAGCTCCCCGTCCAGCGATAATGAGCAGTTCTTC. This encodes CASSSPSSDNEQFF.

This clone was seen a single time. The rearrangement links TRBV6-6 to TRBJ2-7; TRBD2 might be the D (6 bases). V was shortened by 0 bases and J by 2 bases, with 8 bases between the two germline ends. Germline values: CDR1 MNHNY, CDR2 SVGAGI (reference sequence). The CDR3 consists of 14 residues. The CDR3: CASSYSAGPYEQYF. In DNA, the CDR3 is TGTGCCAGCAGTTACTCGGCGGGGCCCTACGAGCAGTACTTC.